One and the same sample provided the 4 T cell receptor beta chains below, sequenced in a study of CD8 T cells in ankylosing spondylitis. These TCRs' antigens remain unknown. TCRdb passed the 5' RACE reads through MiXCR, listing each CDR3 protein once. The table has roughly 470,000 distinct CDR3 sequences, 25% to 30% seen once; the top ten hold 0.75% to 0.9%. The study's findings and limits: Made up of eight highly homologous variants, a TCR beta motif appeared characteristic of ankylosing spondylitis blood.

The sequenced sample consisted of blood, either unsorted or a sorted T cell fraction (not recorded which). These receptor sequences come from a male donor with ankylosing spondylitis.

The chain is built from TRBV20-1 and TRBJ2-7; 7 bases align to TRBD1. Germline trimming cut 2 bases from V and 2 bases from J; bases unmatched to any gene: 3. Germline CDR1 reads DFQATT; CDR2 reads SNEGSKA (reference sequence). This CDR3 has 13 amino acids. The CDR3 DNA reads TGCAGTGCTAGAAAACAGGGGACCTACGAGCAGTACGTC. It specifies CSARKQGTYEQYV.

This clonotype has just a few counts. V is TRBV12-5 and J is TRBJ1-5; a weak D match, TRBD1 (6 bases). Germline-derived CDR1 and CDR2 are LGHNT and FRNRAP. V lost 2 bases and J 15 bases, leaving 20 bases between the germline ends. The CDR3 is made up of 14 amino acids. For the CDR3, the DNA is TGTGCTAGTGGTTTGACCCTCTCCGGGACACGGGTGCATTTT. Its translation: CASGLTLSGTRVHF. Drawing the rest from reference TRBV12-5 and TRBJ1-5, the complete variable domain is DARVTQTPRHKVTEMGQEVTMRCQPILGHNTVFWYRQTMMQGLELLAYFRNRAPLDDSGMPKDRFSAEMPDATLATLKIQPSEPRDSAVYFCASGLTLSGTRVHFGDGTRLSIL.

This clonotype was picked up a small number of times. This chain links TRBV5-1 with TRBJ2-3; TRBD2 is a possible D gene (5 bases). The CDR3 totals 16 residues. CDR1 is SGHRS and CDR2 is YFSETQ in the germline V gene. Trimming left V 0 bases short and J 4 bases short, with 15 bases between. The chain's CDR3 is CASSLEGRDPSDTQYF. Written as DNA, the CDR3 is TGCGCCAGCAGCTTGGAGGGCCGGGATCCGTCAGATACGCAGTATTTT. Looking up the rest from reference TRBV5-1 and TRBJ2-3 gives the full variable domain: KAGVTQTPRYLIKTRGQQVTLSCSPISGHRSVSWYQQTPGQGLQFLFEYFSETQRNKGNFPGRFSGRQFSNSRSEMNVSTLELGDSALYLCASSLEGRDPSDTQYFGPGTRLTVL.

This clonotype was detected once. V usage is TRBV20-1 and J usage is TRBJ1-5, with D possibly being TRBD1 (6 bases). From germline, CDR1 is DFQATT and CDR2 SNEGSKA (reference sequence). Trimming removed 1 base from V and 2 bases from J, with 12 bases in between. CDR3 length equals 15 residues. In DNA, the CDR3 is TGCAGTGCTAGAGCAGAAAAGGGGGGCAATCAGCCCCAGCATTTT. Translated: CSARAEKGGNQPQHF.